This entry concerns a single TCR beta chain. The data belong to a study of cytomegalovirus exposure and HLA in healthy donors. The wider study: The same platform was used for the 130 or so validation repertoires as for the 600 to 700 first-cohort repertoires, as reported in a later analysis.

Data came from immunoSEQ multiplex PCR; TCRdb stores just in-frame clones and leaves some out. The sample consists of hundreds of thousands of clones, around 80% of them appearing once. Trimming removed 2 bases at V and 0 bases at J, with 10 bases between. This CDR3 has 16 amino acids. Germline loops: CDR1 MGHRA, CDR2 YSYEKL. The receptor's source is a young woman in good health and CMV-seropositive. The chain recombines TRBV4-1 with TRBJ2-2; D is possibly TRBD1 (5 bases). Material: PBMCs. CDR3 in DNA: TGCGCCAGCAGCCAAATGAAGGGGTCGAACACCGGGGAGCTGTTTTTT. It codes for CASSQMKGSNTGELFF.